This T cell receptor beta chain came from a study of T cells after yellow fever vaccination. Study-level results: Some clonotypes were seen in both the CD4 and the CD8 compartments. These made up a small share and likely arose from convergent recombination.

Germline loops: CDR1 SQVTM, CDR2 ANQGSEA. Trimming removed 5 bases from V and 0 bases from J, with 10 bases in between. CDR3 length: 14 residues. This clonotype was observed at least ten times. Its antigen is undetermined. TCRdb re-called the 5' RACE reads with MiXCR, one entry per CDR3 protein. The sample lists some 240,000 distinct CDR3 sequences, around 5.3% occurring once. Sequenced here: CD4+ T cells sorted from PBMCs, sampled on the day of the yellow fever booster vaccination. The TCR originated in a man between 18 and 35 years old who received the YFV17D yellow fever vaccine. The chain has TRBV29-1 and TRBJ2-2; no clear D gene. CDR3 sequence (DNA): TGCAGCGTTTGTACGGCCGCGAACACCGGGGAGCTGTTTTTT. It encodes CSVCTAANTGELFF.